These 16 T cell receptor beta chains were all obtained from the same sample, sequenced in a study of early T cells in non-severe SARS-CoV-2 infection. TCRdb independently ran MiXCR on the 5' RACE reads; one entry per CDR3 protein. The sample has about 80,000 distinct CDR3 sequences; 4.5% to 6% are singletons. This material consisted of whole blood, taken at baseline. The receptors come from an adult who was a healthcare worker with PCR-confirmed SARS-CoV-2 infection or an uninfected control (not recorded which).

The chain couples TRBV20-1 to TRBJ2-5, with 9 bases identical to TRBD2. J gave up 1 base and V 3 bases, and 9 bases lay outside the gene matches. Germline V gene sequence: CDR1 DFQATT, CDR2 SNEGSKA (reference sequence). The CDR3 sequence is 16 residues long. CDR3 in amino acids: CSARPRGGGLQETQYF. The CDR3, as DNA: TGCAGTGCTAGGCCGCGGGGGGGCGGCCTCCAAGAGACCCAGTACTTC.

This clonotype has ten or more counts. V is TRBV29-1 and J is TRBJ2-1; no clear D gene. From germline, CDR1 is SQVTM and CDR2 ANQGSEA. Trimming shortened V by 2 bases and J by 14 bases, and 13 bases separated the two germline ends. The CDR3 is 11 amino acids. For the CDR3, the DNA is TGCAGCGTTGAAAGGTCCTGGGGTGAGTTCTTC. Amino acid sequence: CSVERSWGEFF.

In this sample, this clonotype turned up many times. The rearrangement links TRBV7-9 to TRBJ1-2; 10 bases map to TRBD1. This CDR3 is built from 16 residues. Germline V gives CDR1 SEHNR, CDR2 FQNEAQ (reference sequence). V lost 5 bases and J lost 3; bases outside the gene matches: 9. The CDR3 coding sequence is TGTGCCAGCAGCCCCAGGGACAGGGGAAATGACTATGGCTACACCTTC. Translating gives CASSPRDRGNDYGYTF.

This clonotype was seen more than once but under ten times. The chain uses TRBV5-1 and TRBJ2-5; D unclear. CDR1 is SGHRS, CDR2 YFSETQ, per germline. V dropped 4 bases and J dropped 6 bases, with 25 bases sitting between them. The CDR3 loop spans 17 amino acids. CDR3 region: CASSPFRTLAPVKTQYF. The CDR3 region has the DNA TGCGCCAGCAGCCCTTTCCGGACCCTCGCCCCGGTGAAGACCCAGTACTTC. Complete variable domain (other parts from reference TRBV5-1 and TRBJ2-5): KAGVTQTPRYLIKTRGQQVTLSCSPISGHRSVSWYQQTPGQGLQFLFEYFSETQRNKGNFPGRFSGRQFSNSRSEMNVSTLELGDSALYLCASSPFRTLAPVKTQYFGPGTRLLVL.

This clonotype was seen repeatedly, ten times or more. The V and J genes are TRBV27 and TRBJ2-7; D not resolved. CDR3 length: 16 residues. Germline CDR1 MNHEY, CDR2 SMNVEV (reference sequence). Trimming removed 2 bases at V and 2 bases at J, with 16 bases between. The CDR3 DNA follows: TGTGCCAGCAGTTTAAATTGGGGTGATTACGCCTACGAGCAGTACTTC. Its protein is CASSLNWGDYAYEQYF.

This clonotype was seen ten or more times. CDR3 loop: CASSPSRLGKTEAFF. CDR3 DNA sequence: TGTGCCAGCAGCCCCTCACGGTTGGGGAAAACTGAAGCTTTCTTT. The chain is built from TRBV7-2 and TRBJ1-1; D not resolved. V lost 5 bases, J lost 5 bases, and 18 bases lay in between. CDR1 is SGHTA and CDR2 is FQGNSA in the germline V gene. The CDR3 length is 15 residues. Based on the CDR3 plus reference TRBV7-2 and TRBJ1-1, the full variable domain is GAGVSQSPSNKVTEKGKDVELRCDPISGHTALYWYRQSLGQGLEFLIYFQGNSAPDKSGLPSDRFSAERTGGSVSTLTIQRTQQEDSAVYLCASSPSRLGKTEAFFGQGTRLTVV.

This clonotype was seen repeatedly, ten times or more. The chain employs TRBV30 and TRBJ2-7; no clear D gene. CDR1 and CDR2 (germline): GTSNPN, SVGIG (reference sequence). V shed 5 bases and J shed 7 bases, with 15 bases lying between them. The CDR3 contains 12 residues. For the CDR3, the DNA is TGTGCCTGGGCAGTCGGGTCGTTGGAGCAGTACTTC. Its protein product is CAWAVGSLEQYF.

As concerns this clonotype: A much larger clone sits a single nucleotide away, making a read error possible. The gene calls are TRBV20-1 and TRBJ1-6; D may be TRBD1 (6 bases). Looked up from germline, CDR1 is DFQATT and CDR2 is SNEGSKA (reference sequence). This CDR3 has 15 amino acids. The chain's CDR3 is CSAKEVGGPNSPHHF. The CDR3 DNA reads TGCAGTGCTAAAGAGGTCGGGGGGCCGAATTCACCCCACCACTTT.

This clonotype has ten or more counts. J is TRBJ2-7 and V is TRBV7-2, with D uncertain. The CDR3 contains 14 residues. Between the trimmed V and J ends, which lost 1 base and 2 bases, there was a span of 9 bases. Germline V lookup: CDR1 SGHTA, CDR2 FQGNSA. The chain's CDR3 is CASSLEGTTYEQYF. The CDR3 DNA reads TGTGCCAGCAGCTTAGAGGGCACCACCTACGAGCAGTACTTC.

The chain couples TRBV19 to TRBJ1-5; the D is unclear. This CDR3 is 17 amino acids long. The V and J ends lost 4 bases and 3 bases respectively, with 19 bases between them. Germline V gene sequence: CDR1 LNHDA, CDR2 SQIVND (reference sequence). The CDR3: CASSSGVGRPSNQPQHF. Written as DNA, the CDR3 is TGTGCCAGTAGTAGCGGAGTGGGCAGGCCCTCCAATCAGCCCCAGCATTTT.

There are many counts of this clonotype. The CDR3 here is CSIREAYGYTF. The CDR3 bases are TGCAGTATAAGGGAGGCCTATGGCTACACCTTC. The V and J genes are TRBV29-1 and TRBJ1-2; D not resolved. The CDR3 totals 11 residues. Germline lookup yields CDR1 SQVTM and CDR2 ANQGSEA. Combining the CDR3 with reference TRBV29-1 and TRBJ1-2 gives the whole variable domain SAVISQKPSRDICQRGTSLTIQCQVDSQVTMMFWYRQQPGQSLTLIATANQGSEATYESGFVIDKFPISRPNLTFSTLTVSNMSPEDSSIYLCSIREAYGYTFGSGTRLTVV.

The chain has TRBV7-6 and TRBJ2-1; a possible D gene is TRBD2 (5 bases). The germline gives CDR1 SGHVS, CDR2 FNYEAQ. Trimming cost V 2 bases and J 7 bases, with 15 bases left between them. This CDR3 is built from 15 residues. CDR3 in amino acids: CASSLLVGVWNEQFF. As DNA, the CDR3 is TGTGCCAGCAGCTTACTAGTGGGAGTTTGGAATGAGCAGTTCTTC.

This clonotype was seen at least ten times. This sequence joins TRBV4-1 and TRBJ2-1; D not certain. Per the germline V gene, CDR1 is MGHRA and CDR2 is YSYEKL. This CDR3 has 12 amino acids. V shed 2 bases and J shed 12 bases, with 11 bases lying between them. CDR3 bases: TGCGCCAGCAGCCAAAGGGTTGGTGGGCAGTTCTTC. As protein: CASSQRVGGQFF.

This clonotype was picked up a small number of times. As DNA, the CDR3 is TGTGCCAGTGAGGGGCTGATATCCTACGAGCAGTACTTC. The encoded protein is CASEGLISYEQYF. V usage is TRBV7-9 and J usage is TRBJ2-7; D might be TRBD1 or TRBD2, each matching 5 bases. Trimming took off 9 bases at V and 1 base at J, with 13 bases between the two ends. This CDR3 has 13 amino acids. Per the germline V gene, CDR1 is SEHNR and CDR2 is FQNEAQ (reference sequence).

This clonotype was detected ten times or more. The DNA of the CDR3 is TGTGCCAGCAGCCGACAGGAGAGCACAGATACGCAGTATTTT. Translated: CASSRQESTDTQYF. The gene calls are TRBV2 and TRBJ2-3; tentatively, D is TRBD1 (6 bases). This CDR3 region has 14 residues. Germline V gene lookup returns CDR1 SNHLY and CDR2 FYNNEI. With 6 bases removed from V and 0 bases from J, the gap between germline ends came to 10 bases.

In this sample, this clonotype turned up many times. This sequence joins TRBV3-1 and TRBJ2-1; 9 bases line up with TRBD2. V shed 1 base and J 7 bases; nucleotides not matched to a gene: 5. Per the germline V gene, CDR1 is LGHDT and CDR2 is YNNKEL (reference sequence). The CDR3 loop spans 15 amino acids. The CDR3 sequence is CASSQVLSGSNEQFF. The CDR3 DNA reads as TGTGCCAGCAGCCAAGTCCTTAGCGGGAGTAATGAGCAGTTCTTC.